The following is a T cell receptor (beta chain) sequence with its context. What it recognizes is unknown. The sample's time point: late sampling 161 to 241 days after vaccination in three convalescent patients. Treatment specified: approximately 9-day PBMC culture with coronavirus spike peptide pools or control peptides (ViraFEST assay). Wells that each held 2 million or so PBMCs were cultured with around 9.7 IU/ml IL-2 and approximately 10 ug/ml peptide pools. Medium was half-exchanged with fresh IL-2 medium on days 3 and 7. This entry is derived from a study of vaccination and CD4 T cells after COVID-19. Background on the study: At day 14 and again at days 161 to 241 post-vaccination, a few convalescent patients were sampled.

V lost 7 bases, J lost 4 bases, and 17 bases lay in between. The CDR3 consists of 14 residues. The germline CDR1 and CDR2 sequences are SGHRS and YFSETQ. With the Oncomine TCR Beta short-read assay, DNA from cultured CD4+ T cells was sequenced. TCRdb independently ran MiXCR on the PCR reads; one entry per CDR3 protein. The table records over 15,000 distinct CDR3 sequences, roughly 49% of them present only once. General study findings and limits: Counts of SARS-CoV-2-reactive clonotypes had a median that went from approximately 21 to 38, a nonsignificant change.

J is TRBJ1-1 and V is TRBV5-1; D perhaps matches TRBD1 (5 bases). The source is a human donor who had recovered from COVID-19. Sample: CD4+ T cells from blood, cultured in vitro, taken about 7 months after SARS-CoV-2 vaccination. In nucleotides, the CDR3 is TGCGCCAGCGGGAATGGGGGGGAAGGCACTGAAGCTTTCTTT. Translated, it gives CASGNGGEGTEAFF.